A selection of T cell receptor beta chains follows, all from one sample in a study of T cell changes during pregnancy in multiple sclerosis. The table came from immunoSEQ multiplex PCR; TCRdb's copy has only in-frame clones and leaves some out. The sample holds 66,000 or so clones, more than 85% seen once. The source was CD8+ T cells from peripheral blood mononuclear cells, collected before pregnancy. The receptors stem from a female donor with multiple sclerosis, enrolled in a pregnancy study. CDR3s include the opening cysteine and the closing phenylalanine or tryptophan. Clone size is given for some rows only: seen once, a few or many times, or a class if the clone is expanded.

V: TRBV27
size: .
CDR3: CASSSFRDSGANVLTF

V: TRBV15
size: .
CDR3: CATSPRQPQETQYF

V: TRBV11-2
size: .
CDR3: CASSSPNSGGGETQYF

V: TRBV28
size: .
CDR3: CASTPPPVGTGGYEQYF

V: TRBV2
size: .
CDR3: CASSEEGRWGGGVQETQYF

V: TRBV14
size: .
CDR3: CASSRWEQGRGYTF

V: TRBV27
size: few
CDR3: CASRPSGGTNEQYF

V: TRBV9
size: .
CDR3: CASRKTSGGGDEQFF

V: TRBV5-8
size: .
CDR3: CASSLVGGNTDTQYF

V: TRBV5-8
size: .
CDR3: CASSFQKEGLYEQYF

V: TRBV7-9
size: .
CDR3: CASSRPGGGTEAFF

V: TRBV13
size: .
CDR3: CASSLGLGQGLTGTEAFF

V: TRBV19
size: .
CDR3: CASSSGGYAYEQYF

V: TRBV7-8
size: .
CDR3: CASNEGTGGLEKLFF

V: TRBV16
size: .
CDR3: CASSQSWGTSGLSSYNEQFF

V: TRBV27
size: .
CDR3: CASSLQGARNTEAFF

V: TRBV9
size: .
CDR3: CASSVGGGRNEQFF

V: TRBV19
size: .
CDR3: CASINLGASMYF

V: TRBV29-1
size: once
CDR3: CSVVGGRGEQYF

V: TRBV5-6
size: .
CDR3: CASSLGGHLGGETQYF

V: TRBV13
size: .
CDR3: CASSPRGATSGGHWGTQYF

V: TRBV7-3
size: .
CDR3: CASSLSPGEQFF

V: TRBV19
size: .
CDR3: CASTHPEQVAGANVLTF

V: TRBV4-2
size: .
CDR3: CASSQRGQVYGYTF

V: TRBV27
size: .
CDR3: CASHRGTGWMNTEAFF

V: TRBV19
size: .
CDR3: CASSRGEKLFF

V: TRBV27
size: .
CDR3: CASSLGASGNTIYF

V: TRBV19
size: .
CDR3: CASSVGEAKGYTF

V: TRBV6-1
size: .
CDR3: CASSDGVSNQPQHF

V: TRBV13
size: .
CDR3: CASSLRTSGGSSYNEQFF

V: TRBV5-1
size: .
CDR3: CASSLGSADTQYF

V: TRBV4-2
size: .
CDR3: CASSHAGQEQFF

V: TRBV4-1
size: .
CDR3: CASSQVPGLAGGPADTQYF

V: TRBV6-6
size: .
CDR3: CASRLGDKVRETQYF

V: TRBV2
size: .
CDR3: CASRPGETQYF

V: TRBV27
size: .
CDR3: CASSLSLAGADTQYF

V: TRBV9
size: .
CDR3: CASSGADYNEQFF

V: TRBV13
size: once
CDR3: CASTEVGQGPYNEQFF

V: TRBV27
size: .
CDR3: CASSLGGGTEAFF